The present T cell receptor beta chain was sequenced within a study of shared clonotypes between healthy human individuals. Whole-study context: The study drew on two women and a few men aged 18 to 49 as donors. The plates for each donor numbered three CD4 naive, three CD4 memory, two CD8 naive and one CD8 memory.

The DNA input per sorted-subset replicate PCR was 150 to 200 ng, corresponding to 25,000 to 30,000 T cell genomes. Here immunoSEQ multiplex PCR was the method, and the copy in TCRdb shows in-frame clones only, minus some. The data contain under 2.5 million clones, 85% to 95% of them seen just once; the ten biggest clones take up 0.37%. Unmatched junction bases numbered 9, after V lost 0 bases and J lost 4 bases. CDR3 size: 17 residues. CDR1 MNHNS and CDR2 SASEGT come from the germline V gene. The sample was naive CD4+ T cells from PBMCs. The subset: CD45RA+ positively selected. This TCR was recovered from a man younger than 30 in good health. Some clones in this sample may be carry-over from other donors' samples. The rearrangement uses TRBV6-1 and TRBJ1-3; 7 positions agree with TRBD1. CDR3 sequence (DNA): TGTGCCAGCAGTGAAGCGCTGACAGGGTTGCTCGGAAACACCATATATTTT. It encodes CASSEALTGLLGNTIYF.